Below are 23 T cell receptor beta chains sequenced from a single sample in a study of blood T cell repertoires in COVID-19. Sequenced by immunoSEQ multiplex PCR; TCRdb stores in-frame clones only, minus some. The sample contains 150,000 to 200,000 clones, more than 85% of which appear only once. The source material was peripheral blood. Source of these receptors: a woman aged 60-70 years with COVID-19, enrolled during active disease.

The chain couples TRBV7-2 to TRBJ2-1; 16 bases fit TRBD2. CDR1 and CDR2 from the germline V gene are SGHTA and FQGNSA. Trimming at V came to 5 bases and at J to 4 bases, leaving 5 bases not matched to a gene. This CDR3 contains 17 residues. CDR3 region: CASSPGLAGGKYNEQFF. The CDR3 DNA is TGTGCCAGCAGCCCGGGACTAGCGGGGGGGAAGTACAATGAGCAGTTCTTC.

The chain recombines TRBV3-1 (or the pseudogene TRBV3-2) with TRBJ1-1; tentatively, D is TRBD1 (5 bases). The germline gives CDR1 LGHDT, CDR2 YNNKEL (reference sequence). With 0 bases removed from V and 7 bases from J, the gap between germline ends came to 12 bases. The CDR3 is 14 amino acids. The CDR3, as DNA: TGTGCCAGCAGCCAAGATTCTCAGGGTGGTGAAGCTTTCTTT. It codes for CASSQDSQGGEAFF.

The chain combines TRBV9 with TRBJ1-3; perhaps TRBD1 as D (6 bases). V was shortened by 4 bases and J by 11 bases, with 13 bases between the two germline ends. CDR3 size: 12 residues. Germline loops: CDR1 SGDLS, CDR2 YYNGEE. CDR3 DNA: TGTGCCAGCAGCCCAACCGGGACACCCATATATTTT. Translation: CASSPTGTPIYF.

The chain recombines TRBV28 with TRBJ2-7; D not certain. V lost 2 bases to trimming and J lost 5 bases, with 4 bases between them. Germline V lookup: CDR1 MDHEN, CDR2 SYDVKM. CDR3 length: 11 residues. The CDR3 loop is CASSLPNEQYF. CDR3 in DNA: TGTGCCAGCAGTTTACCCAACGAGCAGTACTTC.

The genes are TRBV5-6 and TRBJ1-5; D is perhaps TRBD1 (6 bases). This CDR3 spans 15 amino acids. The germline V gene encodes CDR1 SGHDT and CDR2 YYEEEE. With 3 bases removed from V and 0 bases from J, the gap between germline ends came to 10 bases. The CDR3: CASSSGTSSNQPQHF. CDR3 nucleotides: TGTGCCAGCAGCTCCGGGACAAGTAGCAATCAGCCCCAGCATTTT. Supplemented by reference TRBV5-6 and TRBJ1-5, the full variable domain reads DAGVTQSPTHLIKTRGQQVTLRCSPKSGHDTVSWYQQALGQGPQFIFQYYEEEERQRGNFPDRFSGHQFPNYSSELNVNALLLGDSALYLCASSSGTSSNQPQHFGDGTRLSIL.

The chain joins TRBV13 to TRBJ1-4; D gene ambiguous. Trimming shortened V by 4 bases and J by 4 bases, and 16 bases separated the two germline ends. The germline gives CDR1 PRHDT, CDR2 FYEKMQ (reference sequence). The CDR3 extends over 16 amino acids. CDR3 residues: CASSSRGGRFNEKLFF. In DNA, the CDR3 is TGTGCCAGCAGCTCCCGGGGTGGACGGTTTAATGAAAAACTGTTTTTT.

There are a few counts of this clone. The V and J genes are TRBV18 and TRBJ1-1; 9 bases agree with TRBD1. Unmatched junction bases numbered 7, after V lost 2 bases and J lost 6 bases. The CDR3 extends over 15 amino acids. Germline V gene lookup returns CDR1 KGHSH and CDR2 LQKENI. The CDR3 sequence is CASSPKGQGQSEAFF. The DNA for the CDR3 is TGTGCCAGCTCACCAAAGGGACAGGGTCAATCTGAAGCTTTCTTT.

This clone was detected only once. The chain combines TRBV5-1 with TRBJ2-7; TRBD1 might be the D (6 bases). From germline, CDR1 is SGHRS and CDR2 YFSETQ. CDR3 length: 14 residues. V lost 0 bases to trimming and J lost 3 bases, with 10 bases between them. CDR3 sequence (DNA): TGCGCCAGCAGCTTGGACAGGGTGGTCTACGAGCAGTACTTC. Its translation: CASSLDRVVYEQYF.

The gene calls are TRBV7-2 and TRBJ1-5; possibly TRBD1 for D (5 bases). Per germline, CDR1 SGHTA and CDR2 FQGNSA. This CDR3 region has 13 residues. The V end lost 4 bases, the J end lost 7 bases, and 11 bases lay between the germline ends. This CDR3 reads CASSSQGEQPQHF. The CDR3 region has the DNA TGTGCCAGCAGCTCGCAGGGTGAACAGCCCCAGCATTTT.

The J gene is TRBJ2-2, the V gene TRBV5-1, with 8 bases identical to TRBD1. V gave up 7 bases and J gave up 4 bases; unmatched junction bases: 6. The CDR3 totals 14 residues. CDR1 and CDR2 from the germline V gene are SGHRS and YFSETQ. CDR3 region: CASATGGITGELFF. The DNA for the CDR3 is TGCGCCAGCGCCACAGGGGGGATCACCGGGGAGCTGTTTTTT.

The chain links TRBV19 to TRBJ1-4; tentative D call: TRBD1 (5 bases). The germline V gene has CDR1 LNHDA and CDR2 SQIVND (reference sequence). The length of the CDR3 is 14 residues. Trimming shortened V by 3 bases and J by 10 bases, and 15 bases separated the two germline ends. CDR3 DNA sequence: TGTGCCAGTAGTATTGAGGAGGGGCGCGGAAAACTGTTTTTT. This sequence encodes CASSIEEGRGKLFF.

CDR3 in DNA: TGTGCCAGCCGGAAAGCGGGGAGCACAGATACGCAGTATTTT. Translated, it gives CASRKAGSTDTQYF. The gene calls are TRBV6-5 and TRBJ2-3; 7 bases agree with TRBD2. The CDR3 length is 14 residues. Germline CDR1 is MNHEY and CDR2 is SVGAGI. The junction had 5 bases not matched to a gene; V was cut back by 8 bases and J by 0 bases.

The chain joins TRBV3-1 (or the pseudogene TRBV3-2) to TRBJ1-6; possible D gene TRBD1, 6 bases. Germline CDR1 reads LGHDT; CDR2 reads YNNKEL (reference sequence). The CDR3 has 18 residues. Trimming took 2 bases from V and 0 from J, leaving 14 bases between them. The CDR3 DNA is TGTGCCAGCAGCCAACTTGGACAGTCAAGCTCCTATAATTCACCCCTCCACTTT. Protein sequence: CASSQLGQSSSYNSPLHF.

The V and J genes are TRBV3-1 (or the pseudogene TRBV3-2) and TRBJ1-2; no clear D. The CDR3 has 13 amino acids. CDR1 and CDR2 from the germline V gene are LGHDT and YNNKEL (reference sequence). Trimming shortened V by 0 bases and J by 6 bases, and 8 bases separated the two germline ends. Written as DNA, the CDR3 is TGTGCCAGCAGCCAAGATTGGAGAGATGGCTACACCTTC. Translation: CASSQDWRDGYTF.

V gene TRBV13 combines with J gene TRBJ1-4; 7 bases map to TRBD1. CDR1 is PRHDT and CDR2 is FYEKMQ in the germline V gene (reference sequence). V lost 4 bases and J lost 4; bases outside the gene matches: 12. The CDR3 totals 17 residues. CDR3 bases: TGTGCCAGCAGCTACCAACACAAGGGGGCGGGTAATGAAAAACTGTTTTTT. Its protein is CASSYQHKGAGNEKLFF.

The chain uses TRBV5-6 and TRBJ1-4; 8 nucleotides line up with TRBD1. The CDR3 runs to 14 residues. The germline CDR1 and CDR2 sequences are SGHDT and YYEEEE. Unmatched junction bases numbered 11, after V lost 2 bases and J lost 14 bases. CDR3 residues: CASSFGTGLTGLFF. CDR3 DNA sequence: TGTGCCAGCAGCTTCGGGACAGGCCTTACGGGTCTGTTTTTT.

This chain links TRBV15 with TRBJ2-5; TRBD1 agrees at 7 bases. The CDR3 is 14 amino acids. From germline, CDR1 is LNHNV and CDR2 YYDKDF (reference sequence). Trimming removed 3 bases from V and 2 bases from J; junction bases left unmatched: 3. CDR3: CATSRTGLQETQYF. CDR3 in DNA: TGTGCCACCAGCAGGACAGGGCTACAAGAGACCCAGTACTTC.

This clone appeared a single time. The V gene is TRBV20-1, the J gene TRBJ2-7; weak D call: TRBD1 (5 bases). The V gene's germline CDR1 is DFQATT and CDR2 SNEGSKA (reference sequence). This CDR3 comprises 15 residues. Between the trimmed V and J ends, which lost 3 bases and 5 bases, there was a span of 20 bases. CDR3 nucleotide sequence: TGCAGTGCTAGTTTCCATCACAGGAGCCTCAACGAGCAGTACTTC. It yields the protein CSASFHHRSLNEQYF.

The chain links TRBV7-9 to TRBJ1-2, with a possible D match to TRBD1 (5 bases). The CDR3 has 12 amino acids. The V end lost 5 bases, the J end lost 4 bases, and 8 bases lay between the germline ends. CDR1 and CDR2 (germline): SEHNR, FQNEAQ (reference sequence). CDR3 nucleotides: TGTGCCAGCAGCCGGACACCCTATGGCTACACCTTC. Translating it yields CASSRTPYGYTF.

The chain combines TRBV30 with TRBJ2-7; no clear D gene. CDR3 length: 13 residues. Trimming left V 2 bases short and J 6 bases short, with 14 bases between. The germline V gene encodes CDR1 GTSNPN and CDR2 SVGIG (reference sequence). The CDR3 reads CAWSPTPQAEQYF. CDR3 sequence (DNA): TGTGCCTGGAGTCCTACCCCCCAAGCCGAGCAGTACTTC. Drawing the rest from reference TRBV30 and TRBJ2-7, the complete variable domain is SQTIHQWPATLVQPVGSPLSLECTVEGTSNPNLYWYRQAAGRGLQLLFYSVGIGQISSEVPQNLSASRPQDRQFILSSKKLLLSDSGFYLCAWSPTPQAEQYFGPGTRLTVT.

There are a few counts of this clone. The chain employs TRBV6-5 and TRBJ1-5, with D possibly being TRBD1 (5 bases). Trimming took 8 bases from V and 4 from J, leaving 12 bases between them. The CDR3 consists of 13 residues. Germline assignment: CDR1 MNHEY and CDR2 SVGAGI. The CDR3 DNA reads TGTGCCAGCGGGGGGACGGATAATCAGCCCCAGCATTTT. This codes for CASGGTDNQPQHF.

This clone was observed once. V and J are TRBV5-1 and TRBJ1-6; no firm D call. The V gene lost 2 bases and the J gene lost 9 bases, with 21 bases spanning the gap. Germline values: CDR1 SGHRS, CDR2 YFSETQ. The CDR3 is 17 residues long. CDR3 amino acids: CASSLVAGEALGSPLHF. For the CDR3, the DNA is TGCGCCAGCAGCTTAGTCGCCGGGGAAGCGTTGGGTTCACCCCTCCACTTT.

With respect to this clone: In the same sample, other DNA sequences code for this CDR3. This chain uses TRBV6-5 with TRBJ1-5; perhaps TRBD1 as D (6 bases). Trimming removed 6 bases from V and 3 bases from J, with 9 bases in between. This CDR3 comprises 13 residues. Germline V gene data show CDR1 as MNHEY and CDR2 as SVGAGI. The CDR3 reads CASSGQINQPQHF. As DNA, the CDR3 is TGTGCCAGCAGCGGACAGATCAATCAGCCCCAGCATTTT.